The 22 T cell receptor beta chains presented below share a single source sample, sequenced in a study of blood T cell repertoires in COVID-19. Here immunoSEQ multiplex PCR was the method, and the copy in TCRdb shows in-frame clones only, minus some. This sample has 160,000 or so clones, with roughly 80% found just once. The sample taken for sequencing was PBMCs or T cells enriched from blood (not recorded which). All receptors derive from a woman aged 50 to 65 who had recovered from COVID-19.

V usage is TRBV7-2 and J usage is TRBJ2-7; TRBD2 aligns across 7 bases. Germline CDR1 and CDR2: SGHTA and FQGNSA. The length of the CDR3 is 13 residues. Losses at the gene ends were 5 bases for V and 7 bases for J; bases not matched to a gene: 8. The CDR3 sequence: CASSPRLAWEQYF. CDR3 DNA sequence: TGTGCCAGCAGCCCCAGACTAGCTTGGGAGCAGTACTTC.

This sequence joins TRBV4-2 and TRBJ2-7, with D possibly TRBD2 on 5 matching bases. V lost 0 bases and J lost 3, with 12 bases in between. Germline V lookup: CDR1 LGHNA, CDR2 YNFKEQ. The CDR3 contains 15 residues. The CDR3 loop is CASSQDPGGYYEQYF. The CDR3 DNA follows: TGTGCCAGCAGCCAAGATCCGGGCGGGTACTACGAGCAGTACTTC.

The V and J genes are TRBV3-1 (or the pseudogene TRBV3-2) and TRBJ1-6; 10 positions match TRBD1. The junction had 10 bases not matched to a gene; V was cut back by 1 base and J by 7 bases. Germline lookup yields CDR1 LGHDT and CDR2 YNNKEL (reference sequence). This CDR3 contains 18 residues. The CDR3 sequence is CASSQGQGAGVVNSPLHF. In nucleotides, the CDR3 is TGTGCCAGCAGCCAAGGACAGGGGGCGGGAGTAGTGAATTCACCCCTCCACTTT.

This clone appeared once. The chain recombines TRBV4-2 with TRBJ2-4; TRBD2 agrees at 16 bases. Unmatched junction bases numbered 16, after V lost 1 base and J lost 1 base. This CDR3 is 23 amino acids long. Germline V lookup: CDR1 LGHNA, CDR2 YNFKEQ. CDR3 sequence (DNA): TGTGCCAGCAGCCAAGCCCTCCCGGGACTAGCGGGAGGGCTAGGGGGGGCCAAAAACATTCAGTACTTC. It yields the protein CASSQALPGLAGGLGGAKNIQYF.

The CDR3 DNA follows: TGTGCCAGCAGCCCCGGGACACAATCACCCCTCCACTTT. This translates into CASSPGTQSPLHF. The rearrangement uses TRBV6-5 and TRBJ1-6; D might be TRBD1 (6 bases). Germline CDR1 is MNHEY and CDR2 is SVGAGI. Trimming pared 6 bases from V and 10 bases from J, leaving 13 bases between. The length of the CDR3 is 13 residues.

The V and J genes are TRBV5-1 and TRBJ2-1; TRBD2 agrees at 11 bases. The CDR3 has 18 amino acids. Germline V gene data show CDR1 as SGHRS and CDR2 as YFSETQ. With V trimmed by 2 bases and J by 0 bases, 7 bases remained unmatched. The DNA for the CDR3 is TGCGCCAGCAGCTTAGGGGGACTAGCGGTAAGCTCCTACAATGAGCAGTTCTTC. This encodes CASSLGGLAVSSYNEQFF. Drawing the rest from reference TRBV5-1 and TRBJ2-1, the complete variable domain is KAGVTQTPRYLIKTRGQQVTLSCSPISGHRSVSWYQQTPGQGLQFLFEYFSETQRNKGNFPGRFSGRQFSNSRSEMNVSTLELGDSALYLCASSLGGLAVSSYNEQFFGPGTRLTVL.

The chain uses TRBV21-1 and TRBJ2-1; the table's D call, TRBD1, was not checked against the DNA. TRBV21-1 is assigned pseudogene status. This CDR3 has 16 residues. CDR3 sequence: CASSKRDTWGRDEQFF. The CDR3, as DNA: TGTGCCAGCAGCAAAAGGGACACTTGGGGCAGGGATGAGCAGTTCTTC.

The CDR3 sequence: CASSLGVAGGRVTDTQYF. The CDR3 bases are TGCGCCAGCAGCTTGGGAGTAGCGGGGGGGCGCGTCACAGATACGCAGTATTTT. The chain couples TRBV5-1 to TRBJ2-3; TRBD2 matches 11 bases. There are 18 residues in the CDR3. V shed 0 bases and J 2 bases; nucleotides not matched to a gene: 8. Germline CDR1 and CDR2: SGHRS and YFSETQ. Drawing the rest from reference TRBV5-1 and TRBJ2-3, the complete variable domain is KAGVTQTPRYLIKTRGQQVTLSCSPISGHRSVSWYQQTPGQGLQFLFEYFSETQRNKGNFPGRFSGRQFSNSRSEMNVSTLELGDSALYLCASSLGVAGGRVTDTQYFGPGTRLTVL.

This clone was picked up many times. The V gene is TRBV19, the J gene TRBJ2-7; 7 bases are shared with TRBD1. CDR1 LNHDA and CDR2 SQIVND come from the germline V gene (reference sequence). V lost 7 bases and J lost 0; bases outside the gene matches: 6. This CDR3 contains 14 residues. This CDR3 reads CASKRDSDSYEQYF. In nucleotides, the CDR3 is TGTGCCAGTAAAAGGGACAGCGACTCCTACGAGCAGTACTTC.

This clone was detected only a few times. The chain is built from TRBV7-9 and TRBJ2-2, with 7 bases identical to TRBD1. The V and J ends lost 5 bases and 2 bases, in that order; junction bases with no gene match: 8. This CDR3 contains 16 residues. Germline V lookup: CDR1 SEHNR, CDR2 FQNEAQ (reference sequence). CDR3 sequence (DNA): TGTGCCAGCAGCCCCACTACAGGGGTTAACACCGGGGAGCTGTTTTTT. It specifies CASSPTTGVNTGELFF.

The CDR3 protein is CASSLNRGTEAFF. The CDR3 DNA reads TGTGCCAGCAGTTTAAACAGGGGCACTGAAGCTTTCTTT. The chain has TRBV27 and TRBJ1-1; 7 bases are shared with TRBD1. From germline, CDR1 is MNHEY and CDR2 SMNVEV (reference sequence). Losses at the gene ends were 2 bases for V and 4 bases for J; bases not matched to a gene: 1. The CDR3 has 13 residues.

This chain links TRBV24-1 with TRBJ2-1; TRBD1 agrees at 8 bases. Germline CDR1 reads KGHDR; CDR2 reads SFDVKD. The CDR3 contains 12 residues. The junction had 7 bases not matched to a gene; V was cut back by 3 bases and J by 16 bases. The CDR3 here is CATSDPVDRAFF. The CDR3 region has the DNA TGTGCCACCAGTGATCCAGTGGACAGGGCTTTCTTC.

V and J are TRBV7-9 and TRBJ1-4, with D maybe TRBD1 (6 bases). The germline V and J ends were trimmed by 3 bases and 1 base, with 9 bases remaining between them. Germline V gene sequence: CDR1 SEHNR, CDR2 FQNEAQ (reference sequence). This CDR3 has 15 residues. Here the CDR3 reads CASSFLQGTNEKLFF. Here the CDR3 DNA reads TGTGCCAGCAGCTTTTTACAGGGAACTAATGAAAAACTGTTTTTT.

The genes are TRBV18 and TRBJ2-3, with 7 bases aligning to TRBD1. The germline CDR1 and CDR2 sequences are KGHSH and LQKENI. The CDR3 loop spans 14 amino acids. V lost 4 bases to trimming and J lost 3 bases; unmatched junction nucleotides: 4. DNA of the CDR3: TGTGCCAGCTCACAGGGGGCAGGGACAGATACGCAGTATTTT. This sequence encodes CASSQGAGTDTQYF. The full variable domain, rest sourced from reference TRBV18 and TRBJ2-3, is NAGVMQNPRHLVRRRGQEARLRCSPMKGHSHVYWYRQLPEEGLKFMVYLQKENIIDESGMPKERFSAEFPKEGPSILRIQQVVRGDSAAYFCASSQGAGTDTQYFGPGTRLTVL.

This clone was recorded only once. The chain employs TRBV11-3 and TRBJ1-2, with a possible D match to TRBD1 (5 bases). V lost 5 bases and J lost 10, with 23 bases in between. Per germline, CDR1 SGHNT and CDR2 YENEEA. This CDR3 is built from 15 residues. The chain's CDR3 is CASSQTTPGGRDYTF. CDR3 DNA sequence: TGTGCCAGCAGCCAGACCACCCCGGGTGGCAGGGACTACACCTTC.

The chain combines TRBV25-1 with TRBJ2-1; 7 positions agree with TRBD1. V dropped 6 bases and J dropped 0; count of bases not matched to a gene: 5. The CDR3 runs to 15 residues. In germline, CDR1 is MGHDK, CDR2 SYGVNS. Here the CDR3 DNA reads TGTGCCAGCAGAGCCGGGACAGCCTCCTACAATGAGCAGTTCTTC. As protein: CASRAGTASYNEQFF.

This chain connects TRBV21-1 to TRBJ2-2; the table's TRBD1 call for D was not verified on the DNA. TRBV21-1 is a pseudogene locus. The length of the CDR3 is 16 residues. The CDR3 coding sequence is TGTGCCAGCAGCAGCCGGGACAGGGATGGGACCGGGGAGCTGTTTTTT. It specifies CASSSRDRDGTGELFF.

This clone was seen many times. The V call is TRBV29-1, the J call TRBJ2-7; D may be TRBD1 (6 bases). The V gene's germline CDR1 is SQVTM and CDR2 ANQGSEA. The V gene lost 3 bases and the J gene lost 4 bases, with 10 bases spanning the gap. This CDR3 spans 12 amino acids. The CDR3 loop reads CSVENREYEQYF. The CDR3 DNA reads TGCAGCGTTGAGAACAGGGAATACGAGCAGTACTTC.

The chain recombines TRBV7-2 with TRBJ1-5; D remains ambiguous. Germline V gene data show CDR1 as SGHTA and CDR2 as FQGNSA. The V end was cut by 1 base, the J end by 4 bases, with 11 bases between. The CDR3 is 15 amino acids. CDR3 sequence: CASSLVSTGNQPQHF. In DNA, the CDR3 is TGTGCCAGCAGCTTAGTCTCCACGGGAAATCAGCCCCAGCATTTT.

The chain recombines TRBV2 with TRBJ1-2; D unclear. V was trimmed by 6 bases and J by 8 bases, leaving 19 bases between them. Germline lookup yields CDR1 SNHLY and CDR2 FYNNEI. The CDR3 contains 14 residues. CDR3: CASSPSDGVGGYTF. The CDR3 DNA reads TGTGCCAGCAGCCCAAGTGACGGCGTCGGGGGCTACACCTTC.

This clone was picked up one time. The genes are TRBV18 and TRBJ1-1; D is unresolved. The CDR3 contains 17 residues. Trimming left V 3 bases short and J 0 bases short, with 17 bases between. The germline gives CDR1 KGHSH, CDR2 LQKENI. This CDR3 is CASSPEVWRFVNTEAFF. CDR3 bases: TGTGCCAGCTCACCTGAGGTGTGGCGGTTTGTGAACACTGAAGCTTTCTTT.

The chain has TRBV28 and TRBJ2-6; D is unclear. The germline V gene encodes CDR1 MDHEN and CDR2 SYDVKM. This CDR3 contains 15 residues. V was cut by 1 base and J by 1 base, with 5 bases left in between. The CDR3 bases are TGTGCCAGCAGTTTATTCGGGTCTGGGGCCAACGTCCTGACTTTC. Translated: CASSLFGSGANVLTF.